The T cell receptor (beta chain) under discussion was sequenced for a study of T cell responses to AZD1222 COVID-19 vaccine (dated by TCRdb to the early 2020s). For the wider study: AZD1222 recipients whose second dose came at about 4 weeks and those whose second dose came at about 12 weeks were combined into one group, since spike-specific TCR depth and breadth did not differ between the two schedules. TCR sequencing was performed for some 250 trial participants, of whom roughly 200 were given two doses of AZD1222 and approximately 25 were given two doses of MenACWY control vaccine. Trial participants were enrolled by age into subgroups of 18-55, 56-69 and 70-plus years, and around 150, 28 and 57 TCR-sequenced participants, respectively, were included in these subgroups. Summary of the overall study and its limitations: Only five to seven AZD1222 recipients were SARS-CoV-2 seropositive at baseline, limiting conclusions about previously exposed vaccinees. Participants were mostly white British and included more females than males, and it was suggested by the authors that clonal diversity may have been underestimated. A significant rise in spike-specific TCR breadth and depth was observed after two AZD1222 doses relative to day 0 and relative to MenACWY recipients. Epitopes outside the regions mutated in the B.1.351 and B.1.1.7 variants were reportedly recognized by nearly half of the unique spike-specific TCRs. Vaccine-associated CD4 TCRs spanned the whole spike protein, with dominant responses in regions 160-218 and 743-854. In the small 56-69-year group, the increase in depth fell short of significance, most likely because of low power. No day 14 peak-response samples were available, so repertoires were characterized only after the peak T cell response.

This clone was detected once. Its specific antigen is unknown. No much larger clonotype is one base removed from it; base qualities were not supplied. The CDR3 regions of human TCRbeta chains were analyzed by immunosequencing. The authors' analysis ran thus. TCRs in the repertoires were compared against a reference library of SARS-CoV-2-specific TCRs that had been generated with the MIRA antigen-specificity platform. Breadth was defined as the fraction of unique TCRs that were SARS-CoV-2-associated. Depth was defined as the fraction of total T cells that were SARS-CoV-2-associated. Using the MIRA data, each spike-specific TCR was assigned both to the spike region to which the TCR was reactive and to a CD4 or CD8 class. Log10-transformed breadth and depth values were compared by one-way ANOVA with Sidak's multiple comparisons tests. TCRdb holds this immuneACCESS table with in-frame rearrangements only. Some clones are missing; in checked studies, unresolved V genes explain under half, and the rest has no known cause. V and J calls and clone size are given by that table; D and trimming were obtained from the DNA. Across this sample there are 55,000 to 75,000 clones, with roughly 89% seen only once. The ten top clones hold just under 5% of the sample.

Its CDR3 holds 13 amino acids, cysteine through phenylalanine. Only the CDR3 DNA is retained, 39 bases long and in frame from the first base. Looking up the germline V gene yields CDR1 MNHEY and CDR2 SVGAGI. Trimming takes 3 bases from V and 6 bases from J, and the germline ends sit 11 bases apart. Explained via the paper, the time point label denotes: baseline before first vaccination. Samples from vaccinated people were obtained from the UK trials COV001 and COV002, which included a single-blind randomized controlled phase 2/3 trial of AZD1222 (ChAdOx1 nCoV-19) in healthy adults. For TCRbeta chain sequencing, PBMC samples from trial participants were taken at day 0 and at day 28 after the second dose.

This sequence was found in an adult in good health. The chain is encoded by TRBV6-5 joined to TRBJ1-2; possibly the D gene is TRBD1, per 5 matching bases. The sequenced sample was peripheral blood, obtained on day 0 of AZD1222 vaccination. The nucleotides read TGTGCCAGCAGTTATAAGGGGTTTAATGGCTACACCTTC. This gives the protein CASSYKGFNGYTF.